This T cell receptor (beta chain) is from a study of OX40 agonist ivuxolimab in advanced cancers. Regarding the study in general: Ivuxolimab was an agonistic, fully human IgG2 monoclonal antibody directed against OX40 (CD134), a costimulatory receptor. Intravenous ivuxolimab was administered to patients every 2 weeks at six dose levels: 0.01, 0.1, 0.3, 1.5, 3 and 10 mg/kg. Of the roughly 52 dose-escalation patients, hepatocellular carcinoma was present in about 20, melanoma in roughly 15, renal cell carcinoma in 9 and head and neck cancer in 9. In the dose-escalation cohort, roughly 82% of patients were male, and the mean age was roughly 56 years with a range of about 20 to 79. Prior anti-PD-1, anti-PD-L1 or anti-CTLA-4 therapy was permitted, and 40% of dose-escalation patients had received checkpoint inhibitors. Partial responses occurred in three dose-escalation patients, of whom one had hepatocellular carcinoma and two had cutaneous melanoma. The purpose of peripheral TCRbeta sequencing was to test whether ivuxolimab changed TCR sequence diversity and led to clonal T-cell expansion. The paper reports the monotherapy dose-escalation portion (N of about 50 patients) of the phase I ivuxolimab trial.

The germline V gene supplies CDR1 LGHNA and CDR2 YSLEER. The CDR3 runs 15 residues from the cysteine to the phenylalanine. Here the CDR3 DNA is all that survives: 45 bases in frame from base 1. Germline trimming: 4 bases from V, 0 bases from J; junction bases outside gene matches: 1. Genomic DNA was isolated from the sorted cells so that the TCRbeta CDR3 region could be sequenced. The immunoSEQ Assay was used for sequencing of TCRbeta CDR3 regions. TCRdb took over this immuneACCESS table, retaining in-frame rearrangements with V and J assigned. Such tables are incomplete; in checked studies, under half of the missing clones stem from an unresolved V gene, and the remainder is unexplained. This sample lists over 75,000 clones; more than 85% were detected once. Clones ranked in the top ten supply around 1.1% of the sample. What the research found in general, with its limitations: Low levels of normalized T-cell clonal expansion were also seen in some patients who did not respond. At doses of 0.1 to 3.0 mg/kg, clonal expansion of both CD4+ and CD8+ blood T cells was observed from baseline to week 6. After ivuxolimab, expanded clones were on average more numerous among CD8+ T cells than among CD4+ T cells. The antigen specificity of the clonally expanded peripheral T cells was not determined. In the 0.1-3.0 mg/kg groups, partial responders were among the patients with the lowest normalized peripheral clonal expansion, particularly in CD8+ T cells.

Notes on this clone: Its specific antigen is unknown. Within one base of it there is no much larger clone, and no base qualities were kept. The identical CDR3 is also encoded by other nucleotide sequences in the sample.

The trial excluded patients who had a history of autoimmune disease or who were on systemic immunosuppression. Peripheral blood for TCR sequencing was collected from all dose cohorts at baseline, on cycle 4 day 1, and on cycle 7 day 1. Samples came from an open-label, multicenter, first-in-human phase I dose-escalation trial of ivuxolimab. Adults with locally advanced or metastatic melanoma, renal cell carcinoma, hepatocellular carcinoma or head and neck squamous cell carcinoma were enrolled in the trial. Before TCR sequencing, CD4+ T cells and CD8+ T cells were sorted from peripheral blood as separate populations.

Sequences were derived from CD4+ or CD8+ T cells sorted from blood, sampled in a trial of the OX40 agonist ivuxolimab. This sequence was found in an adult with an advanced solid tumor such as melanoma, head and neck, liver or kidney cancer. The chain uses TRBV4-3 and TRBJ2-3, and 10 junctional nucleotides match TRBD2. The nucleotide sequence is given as TGCGCCAGCAGCCCGACTAGCGGGAGCACAGATACGCAGTATTTT. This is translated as CASSPTSGSTDTQYF.